The source of this T cell receptor beta chain is a study of T cell responses to AZD1222 COVID-19 vaccine. V dropped 5 bases and J dropped 7; count of bases not matched to a gene: 6. The length of the CDR3 is 15 residues. From germline, CDR1 is SGHVS and CDR2 FNYEAQ. Clones were read by immunoSEQ multiplex PCR, and TCRdb kept only the in-frame ones, dropping some. The sample has some 75,000 clones; roughly 90% are singletons. Findings of the study overall: Only a handful of AZD1222 recipients were seropositive at baseline.

Regarding this clone: Its antigen is undetermined.

This TCR came from an adult in good health. The rearrangement joins TRBV7-6 to TRBJ1-6; 9 bases are shared with TRBD1. Sequencing used peripheral blood, obtained on day 0 of AZD1222 vaccination. The CDR3: CASSMGQGRNSPLHF. DNA of the CDR3: TGTGCCAGCAGCATGGGACAGGGCCGAAATTCACCCCTCCACTTT.